The subject of this entry is one TCR beta chain. The target antigen is unknown. This sample was included in a study of OX40 agonist ivuxolimab in advanced cancers. Study-level points and caveats: Also present in some nonresponders was a low level of normalized T-cell clonal expansion.

Germline V gives CDR1 SGHAT, CDR2 FQNNGV. The CDR3 is 14 residues long. The V segment lost 1 base and the J segment 5 bases; nucleotides outside the gene matches: 1. Here immunoSEQ multiplex PCR was the method, and the copy in TCRdb shows in-frame clones only, minus some. Among 90,000 or so clones listed, 85% to 90% were seen once. Sampling of blood occurred at baseline, cycle 4 day 1, and cycle 7 day 1. The source material was CD4+ or CD8+ T cells sorted from blood, sampled in a trial of the OX40 agonist ivuxolimab. V is TRBV11-2 and J is TRBJ1-2; the match to TRBD1 covers 10 bases. The origin of this receptor is an adult with an advanced solid tumor such as melanoma, head and neck, liver or kidney cancer. CDR3 protein: CASSLGGQGYGYTF. The CDR3 nucleotides read TGTGCCAGCAGCTTAGGGGGACAGGGGTATGGCTACACCTTC.